Shown below are 21 T cell receptor beta chains from a single sample sequenced in a study of T cells after yellow fever vaccination. MiXCR, applied by TCRdb to the 5' RACE reads, yields one record per CDR3 protein. The sample holds 110,000 to 150,000 distinct CDR3 sequences; about 6.9% are singletons and the top ten take more than 0.6%. Source: CD4+ T cells sorted from PBMCs, taken 10 days after the yellow fever booster vaccination. The receptors stem from a man aged 30 to 45 who received the YFV17D yellow fever vaccine.

In its sample, this clonotype was seen many times. The chain combines TRBV5-1 with TRBJ2-7, with 7 bases fitting TRBD2. Germline V gene sequence: CDR1 SGHRS, CDR2 YFSETQ. This CDR3 has 16 amino acids. J gave up 2 bases and V 4 bases, and 12 bases lay outside the gene matches. This chain's CDR3 is CASSPSPAGLTYEQYF. Written as DNA, the CDR3 is TGCGCCAGCAGCCCCTCCCCAGCGGGACTAACCTACGAGCAGTACTTC.

This clonotype was found a few times. The chain has TRBV12-5 and TRBJ1-1, with D possibly TRBD1 on 6 matching bases. Germline assignment: CDR1 LGHNT and CDR2 FRNRAP. The CDR3 spans 21 residues. V lost 0 bases and J lost 1, with 27 bases in between. The CDR3: CASGLVWLSGGQLPENTEAFF. The CDR3 DNA sequence: TGTGCTAGTGGTTTGGTTTGGCTGTCGGGTGGACAGCTCCCCGAGAACACTGAAGCTTTCTTT.

This clonotype was detected many times. The CDR3 coding sequence is TGTGCCAGCAGCGCCCCCGGGACTAGCGGGAGGAATGAGCAGTTCTTC. Residues: CASSAPGTSGRNEQFF. This chain connects TRBV7-9 to TRBJ2-1, with 15 bases aligning to TRBD2. Germline CDR1 SEHNR, CDR2 FQNEAQ (reference sequence). V was pared by 5 bases and J by 7 bases, with 6 bases of the junction left unmatched. The CDR3 is 16 amino acids.

This clonotype was seen a few times. V gene TRBV20-1 combines with J gene TRBJ1-2; D gene unclear. The CDR3 is 14 amino acids. The V gene's germline CDR1 is DFQATT and CDR2 SNEGSKA (reference sequence). V was shortened by 5 bases and J by 2 bases, with 15 bases between the two germline ends. The CDR3 protein is CSAPSPTANYGYTF. CDR3 in DNA: TGCAGTGCTCCGAGCCCGACCGCAAACTATGGCTACACCTTC.

V usage is TRBV3-1 and J usage is TRBJ2-6; possible D gene TRBD2, 6 bases. The V end lost 1 base, the J end lost 0 bases, and 22 bases lay between the germline ends. The CDR3 covers 21 residues. Germline CDR1 and CDR2: LGHDT and YNNKEL (reference sequence). The CDR3 loop is CASSQVISGGTPLSGANVLTF. Written as DNA, the CDR3 is TGTGCCAGCAGCCAAGTTATCTCTGGGGGGACCCCCCTCTCTGGGGCCAACGTCCTGACTTTC.

This sequence joins TRBV23-1 and TRBJ2-7, with a tentative D call TRBD1 (6 bases). TRBV23-1 is an open reading frame, and its role is uncertain. V was clipped by 8 bases and J by 5 bases, with 16 bases between them. This CDR3 comprises 13 residues. CDR3 nucleotide sequence: TGCGCCAGCTGGTTCGCCAGGGACAACGAGCAGTACTTC. Amino acid sequence: CASWFARDNEQYF.

As concerns this clonotype: It may be a read error: a sequence one base away is much more abundant. V usage is TRBV11-2 and J usage is TRBJ2-3, with D perhaps TRBD2 (6 bases). The germline V gene has CDR1 SGHAT and CDR2 FQNNGV. This CDR3 contains 15 residues. Trimming cost V 3 bases and J 1 base, with 11 bases left between them. CDR3 DNA: TGTGCCAGCAGCTTCCAGACTAGAGGCACAGATACGCAGTATTTT. Residues: CASSFQTRGTDTQYF.

This clonotype was recorded at least ten times. Here the CDR3 DNA reads TGTGCCAGCAGTTACTCGGGACAGGGGGCTCACGAGCAGTACTTC. Protein product: CASSYSGQGAHEQYF. The gene calls are TRBV6-5 and TRBJ2-7; 12 bases line up with TRBD1. J lost 5 bases, V lost 0 bases, and 2 bases had no gene match. The CDR3 is 15 residues long. Germline CDR1 MNHEY, CDR2 SVGAGI.

A few counts support this clonotype. The rearrangement uses TRBV5-6 and TRBJ2-7; 7 bases match TRBD1. CDR1 and CDR2 from the germline V gene are SGHDT and YYEEEE. V shed 4 bases and J 3 bases; nucleotides not matched to a gene: 4. The CDR3 spans 13 residues. The chain's CDR3 is CASSPGQHYEQYF. The CDR3 DNA reads TGTGCCAGCAGCCCGGGACAGCACTACGAGCAGTACTTC.

The table lists this clonotype with many counts. V and J are TRBV7-2 and TRBJ2-5, with 7 bases identical to TRBD1. Germline V CDR1 and CDR2: SGHTA, FQGNSA. This CDR3 comprises 13 residues. V lost 5 bases to trimming and J lost 7 bases; unmatched junction nucleotides: 7. In DNA, the CDR3 is TGTGCCAGCAGCCCCGACAGGGCTGGGACCCAGTACTTC. Translating it yields CASSPDRAGTQYF.

This clonotype was seen ten or more times. V usage is TRBV7-8 and J usage is TRBJ2-2, with D possibly matching TRBD2 (6 bases). Germline V gene data show CDR1 as SGHVS and CDR2 as FQNEAQ. This CDR3 has 14 amino acids. The V end was cut by 4 bases, the J end by 0 bases, with 6 bases between. CDR3: CASSSSANTGELFF. The CDR3 nucleotides are TGTGCCAGCAGCTCTAGCGCGAACACCGGGGAGCTGTTTTTT.

This clonotype was seen at least ten times. The CDR3: CASSYRTGYEQYF. The CDR3 region has the DNA TGTGCCAGCAGTTACCGGACAGGGTACGAGCAGTACTTC. The chain combines TRBV6-5 with TRBJ2-7; 8 bases are a match to TRBD1. This CDR3 has 13 residues. Per germline, CDR1 MNHEY and CDR2 SVGAGI. J was trimmed by 4 bases and V by 2 bases; bases with no gene match: 1.

This clonotype was recorded many times. V is TRBV20-1 and J is TRBJ2-4; the D call may be TRBD1 or TRBD2 (5 bases each). The V end was cut by 3 bases, the J end by 8 bases, with 14 bases between. Per germline, CDR1 DFQATT and CDR2 SNEGSKA (reference sequence). This CDR3 has 13 residues. The DNA for the CDR3 is TGCAGTGCTAGCGGCCGGGACCCTGACATTCAGTACTTC. Translated, it gives CSASGRDPDIQYF.

The chain has TRBV28 and TRBJ1-2, with a tentative D call TRBD1 (6 bases). Trimming left V 11 bases short and J 4 bases short, with 23 bases between. The CDR3 loop spans 15 amino acids. Per germline, CDR1 MDHEN and CDR2 SYDVKM. The CDR3 DNA reads as TGTGCCGGAAAGAGAGGGGGGGTGAAATCCTATGGCTACACCTTC. Translated, it gives CAGKRGGVKSYGYTF.

This clonotype was seen at least ten times. The chain carries TRBV20-1 and TRBJ1-4; 12 bases fit TRBD1. The ends lost 6 bases at V and 2 bases at J; junction bases unmatched: 7. The CDR3 is 16 residues long. Germline CDR1 is DFQATT and CDR2 is SNEGSKA (reference sequence). The CDR3 protein is CSATGTGGSTNEKLFF. The CDR3 DNA is TGCAGTGCCACCGGGACAGGGGGCTCTACTAATGAAAAACTGTTTTTT.

The table lists this clonotype with many counts. This rearrangement joins TRBV6-2 or TRBV6-3 to TRBJ2-3, with D perhaps matching TRBD2 (6 bases). With 10 bases removed from V and 2 bases from J, the gap between germline ends came to 13 bases. CDR1 MNHEY and CDR2 SVGEGT come from the germline V gene. The CDR3 is 13 amino acids. The CDR3 coding sequence is TGTGCCATTAGGGAGCGGGCCACAGATACGCAGTATTTT. Translation gives CAIRERATDTQYF.

This clonotype was detected many times. The V and J genes are TRBV12-3 or TRBV12-4 and TRBJ2-1; TRBD2 matches at 12 bases. This CDR3 comprises 15 residues. Germline trimming cut 8 bases from V and 5 bases from J; bases unmatched to any gene: 7. The CDR3 coding sequence is TGTGCCAGCGGATTACTAGCGGGAGGACACAATGAGCAGTTCTTC. Its protein product is CASGLLAGGHNEQFF.

This clonotype was seen a handful of times. This chain joins TRBV7-2 and TRBJ2-7; D perhaps matches TRBD2 (6 bases). CDR1 and CDR2 from the germline V gene are SGHTA and FQGNSA. V lost 5 bases, J lost 3 bases, and 17 bases lay in between. CDR3 length equals 15 residues. The CDR3 reads CASSPSGGALYEQYF. The CDR3 DNA reads TGTGCCAGCAGCCCGTCCGGCGGGGCCCTCTACGAGCAGTACTTC.

Points on this clonotype: A clone one base away is much larger, so this may be a read error. The V gene is TRBV7-2, the J gene TRBJ1-1; D is possibly TRBD1 (6 bases). This CDR3 region has 13 residues. Trimming removed 7 bases at V and 2 bases at J, with 11 bases between. Germline loops: CDR1 SGHTA, CDR2 FQGNSA. This CDR3 reads CASMRQANTEAFF. The CDR3 DNA sequence: TGTGCCAGCATGAGACAGGCAAACACTGAAGCTTTCTTT.

This clonotype was counted at least ten times. The chain carries TRBV6-6 and TRBJ2-7; D is unclear. CDR1 MNHNY and CDR2 SVGAGI come from the germline V gene (reference sequence). Trimming removed 2 bases at V and 4 bases at J, with 9 bases between. The CDR3 is made up of 13 amino acids. The CDR3 nucleotides read TGTGCCAGCAGTTACCACACACGATACGAGCAGTACTTC. It translates to CASSYHTRYEQYF.

This clonotype was found many times. V usage is TRBV6-5 and J usage is TRBJ1-2; tentative D call: TRBD1 (5 bases). The ends were cut back, 0 bases at V and 13 bases at J, with 24 bases in the middle. Germline lookup yields CDR1 MNHEY and CDR2 SVGAGI. The CDR3 sequence is 16 residues long. CDR3 region: CASSYSAPIQEAGTTF. CDR3 nucleotide sequence: TGTGCCAGCAGTTACTCGGCTCCCATACAGGAGGCTGGGACCACCTTC.